This T cell receptor (beta chain) comes out of a study of CD8+ T cells in alopecia areata. In the case of this clone: The antigen is not known. This may arise from a read error, as a much more abundant clone is one base away.

Study-level points and caveats: Across lesional scalp, and particularly alopecia totalis/universalis, clonality surpassed that of normal scalp.

cDNA serving as the sequencing template came from extracted, reverse transcribed RNA. The table came from immunoSEQ multiplex PCR; TCRdb's copy has only in-frame clones and leaves some out. The sample consists of roughly 180,000 clones, 50% to 60% of them appearing once. Germline lookup yields CDR1 SGHNT and CDR2 YYREEE (reference sequence). V lost 2 bases and J lost 6; bases outside the gene matches: 3. CDR3 length equals 13 residues. Described treatment: oral pan-JAK inhibitor, 5-10 mg twice daily. Here the sequenced sample was CD4+ T cells sorted from blood, taken at week 4, from a patient treated with tofacitinib. The origin of this receptor is a human donor with alopecia areata. The chain couples TRBV5-4 to TRBJ1-1, with TRBD1 identical over 8 bases. The chain's CDR3 is CASSFQGASEAFF. The CDR3 DNA follows: TGTGCCAGCAGCTTCCAGGGGGCATCTGAAGCTTTCTTT.